This record looks at one T cell receptor beta chain sequence and its context. Its antigen is still unknown. Germline CDR1 and CDR2: SGHTA and FQGTGA. The V end was cut by 4 bases, the J end by 1 base, with 13 bases between. The CDR3 is made up of 16 amino acids. Individual cDNA molecules carried attached unique molecular identifiers. TCRdb itself ran the 5' RACE reads through MiXCR, one entry per CDR3 protein. The table records tens of thousands of distinct CDR3 sequences, roughly 9.7% of them present only once. The source of the sample is a study of early T cells in non-severe SARS-CoV-2 infection. Study as a whole: Bulk RNA from unsorted whole blood was sequenced; chains were unpaired. Findings of the study overall: Anti-spike CD8 responses were favored by VDJdb matching, which missed private and CD4 specificities.

The TCR was taken from an adult who was a healthcare worker with PCR-confirmed SARS-CoV-2 infection or an uninfected control (not recorded which). The sequencing input was whole blood. The genes are TRBV7-3 and TRBJ2-2; the D call may be TRBD1 or TRBD2 (6 bases each). CDR3 nucleotide sequence: TGTGCCAGCAGCTCGACGGGGGCGCTGAACACCGGGGAGCTGTTTTTT. This sequence encodes CASSSTGALNTGELFF.